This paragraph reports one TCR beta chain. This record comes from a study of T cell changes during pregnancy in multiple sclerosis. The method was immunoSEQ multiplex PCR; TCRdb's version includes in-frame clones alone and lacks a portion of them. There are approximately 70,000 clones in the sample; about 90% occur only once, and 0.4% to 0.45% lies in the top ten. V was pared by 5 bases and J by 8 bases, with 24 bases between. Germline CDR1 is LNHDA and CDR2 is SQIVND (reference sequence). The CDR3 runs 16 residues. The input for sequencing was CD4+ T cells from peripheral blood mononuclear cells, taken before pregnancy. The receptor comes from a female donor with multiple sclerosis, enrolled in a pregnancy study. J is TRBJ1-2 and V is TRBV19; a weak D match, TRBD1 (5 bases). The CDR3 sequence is CASSSRFRDSTGGYTF. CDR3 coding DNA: TGTGCCAGTAGTTCCCGATTTAGGGACTCTACCGGGGGCTACACCTTC.